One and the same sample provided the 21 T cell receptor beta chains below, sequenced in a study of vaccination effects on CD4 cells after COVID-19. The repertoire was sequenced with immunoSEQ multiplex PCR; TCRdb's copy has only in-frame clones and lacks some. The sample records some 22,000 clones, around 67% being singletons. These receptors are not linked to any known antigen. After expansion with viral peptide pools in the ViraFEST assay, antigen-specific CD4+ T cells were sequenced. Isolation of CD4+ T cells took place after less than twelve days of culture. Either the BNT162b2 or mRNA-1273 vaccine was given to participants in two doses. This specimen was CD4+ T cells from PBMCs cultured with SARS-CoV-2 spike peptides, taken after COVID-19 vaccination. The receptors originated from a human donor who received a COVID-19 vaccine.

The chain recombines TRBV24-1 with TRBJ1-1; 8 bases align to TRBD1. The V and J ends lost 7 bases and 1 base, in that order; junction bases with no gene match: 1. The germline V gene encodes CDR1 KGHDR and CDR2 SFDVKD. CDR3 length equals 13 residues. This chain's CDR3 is CATSDRGNTEAFF. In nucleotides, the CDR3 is TGTGCCACCAGCGACAGGGGGAACACTGAAGCTTTCTTT.

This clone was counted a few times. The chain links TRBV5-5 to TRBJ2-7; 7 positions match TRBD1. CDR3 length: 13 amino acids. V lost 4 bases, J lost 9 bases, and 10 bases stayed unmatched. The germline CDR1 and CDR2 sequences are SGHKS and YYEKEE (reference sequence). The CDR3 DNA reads TGTGCCAGCAGCGAGGGGGACAGATCACCGCAGTACTTC. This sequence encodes CASSEGDRSPQYF.

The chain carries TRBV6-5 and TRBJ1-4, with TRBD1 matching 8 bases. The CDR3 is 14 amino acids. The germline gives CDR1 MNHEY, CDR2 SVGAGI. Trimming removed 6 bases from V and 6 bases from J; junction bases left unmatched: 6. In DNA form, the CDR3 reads TGTGCCAGCAGGTGGACAGGGTGGGATGAAAAACTGTTTTTT. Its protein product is CASRWTGWDEKLFF.

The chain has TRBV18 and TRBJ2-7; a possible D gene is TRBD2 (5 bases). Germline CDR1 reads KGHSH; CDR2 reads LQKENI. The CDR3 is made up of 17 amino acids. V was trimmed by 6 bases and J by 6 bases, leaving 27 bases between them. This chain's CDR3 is CASSRRTFEKRVPEQYF. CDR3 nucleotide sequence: TGTGCCAGCTCGCGCCGGACTTTCGAGAAGCGTGTCCCCGAGCAGTACTTC. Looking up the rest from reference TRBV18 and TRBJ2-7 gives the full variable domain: NAGVMQNPRHLVRRRGQEARLRCSPMKGHSHVYWYRQLPEEGLKFMVYLQKENIIDESGMPKERFSAEFPKEGPSILRIQQVVRGDSAAYFCASSRRTFEKRVPEQYFGPGTRLTVT.

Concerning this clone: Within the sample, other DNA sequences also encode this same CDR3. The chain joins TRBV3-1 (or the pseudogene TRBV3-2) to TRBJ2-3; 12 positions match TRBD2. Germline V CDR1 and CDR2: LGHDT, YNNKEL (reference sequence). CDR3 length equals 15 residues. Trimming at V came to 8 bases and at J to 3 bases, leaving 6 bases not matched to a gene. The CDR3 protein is CASSPTSGSTDTQYF. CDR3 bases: TGTGCCAGCTCCCCGACTAGCGGGAGTACAGATACGCAGTATTTT.

CDR3 sequence (DNA): TGTGCCAGCTCCCGAAGACAGGGGCGAGGCACCGGGGAGCTGTTTTTT. It translates to CASSRRQGRGTGELFF. This rearrangement joins TRBV18 to TRBJ2-2; 8 positions match TRBD1. Unmatched junction bases numbered 10, after V lost 6 bases and J lost 4 bases. The CDR3 spans 16 residues. Germline CDR1 and CDR2: KGHSH and LQKENI.

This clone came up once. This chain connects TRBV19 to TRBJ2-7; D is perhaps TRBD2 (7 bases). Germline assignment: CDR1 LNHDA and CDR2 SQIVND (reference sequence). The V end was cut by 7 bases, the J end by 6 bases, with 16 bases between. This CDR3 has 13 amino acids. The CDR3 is CASNPAGGLEQYF. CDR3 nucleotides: TGTGCCAGTAACCCCGCCGGGGGGCTCGAGCAGTACTTC. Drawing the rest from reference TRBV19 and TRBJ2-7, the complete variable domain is DGGITQSPKYLFRKEGQNVTLSCEQNLNHDAMYWYRQDPGQGLRLIYYSQIVNDFQKGDIAEGYSVSREKKESFPLTVTSAQKNPTAFYLCASNPAGGLEQYFGPGTRLTVT.

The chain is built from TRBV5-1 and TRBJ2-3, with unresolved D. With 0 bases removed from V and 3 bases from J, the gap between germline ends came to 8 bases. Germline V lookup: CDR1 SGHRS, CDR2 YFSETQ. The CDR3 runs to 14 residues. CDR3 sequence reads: CASSLGWETDTQYF. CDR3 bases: TGCGCCAGCAGCTTGGGTTGGGAAACAGATACGCAGTATTTT.

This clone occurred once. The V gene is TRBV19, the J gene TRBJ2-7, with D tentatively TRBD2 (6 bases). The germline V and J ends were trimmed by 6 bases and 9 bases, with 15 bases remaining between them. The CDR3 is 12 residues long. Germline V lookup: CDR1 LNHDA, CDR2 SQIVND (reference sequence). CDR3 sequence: CASRGTDSGQYF. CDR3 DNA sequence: TGTGCCAGTAGGGGGACGGATAGCGGGCAGTACTTC. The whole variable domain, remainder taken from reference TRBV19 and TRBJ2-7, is DGGITQSPKYLFRKEGQNVTLSCEQNLNHDAMYWYRQDPGQGLRLIYYSQIVNDFQKGDIAEGYSVSREKKESFPLTVTSAQKNPTAFYLCASRGTDSGQYFGPGTRLTVT.

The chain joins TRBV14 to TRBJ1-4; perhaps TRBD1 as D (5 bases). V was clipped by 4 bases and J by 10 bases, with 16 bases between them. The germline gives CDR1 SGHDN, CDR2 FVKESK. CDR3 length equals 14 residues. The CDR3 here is CASSPGRSNVKLFF. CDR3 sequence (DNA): TGTGCCAGCAGCCCGGGGCGGTCTAACGTAAAACTGTTTTTT.

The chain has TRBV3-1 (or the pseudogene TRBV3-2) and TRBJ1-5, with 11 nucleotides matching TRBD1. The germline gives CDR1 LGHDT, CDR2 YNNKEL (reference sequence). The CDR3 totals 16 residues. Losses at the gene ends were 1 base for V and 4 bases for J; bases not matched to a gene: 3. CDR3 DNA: TGTGCCAGCAGCCAAGCCGGGACAGGGGGAAATCAGCCCCAGCATTTT. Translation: CASSQAGTGGNQPQHF.

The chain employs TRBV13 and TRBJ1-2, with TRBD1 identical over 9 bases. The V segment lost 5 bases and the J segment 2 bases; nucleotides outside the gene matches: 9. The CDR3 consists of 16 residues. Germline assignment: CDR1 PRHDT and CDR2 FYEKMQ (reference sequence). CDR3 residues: CASSLLEQGANYGYTF. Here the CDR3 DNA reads TGTGCCAGCAGCCTCCTGGAACAGGGGGCGAACTATGGCTACACCTTC.

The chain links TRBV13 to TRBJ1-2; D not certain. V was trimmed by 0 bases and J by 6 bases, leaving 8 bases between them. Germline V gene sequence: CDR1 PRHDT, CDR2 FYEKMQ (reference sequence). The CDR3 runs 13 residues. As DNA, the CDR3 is TGTGCCAGCAGCTTAGGGACGGCGGATGGCTACACCTTC. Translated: CASSLGTADGYTF.

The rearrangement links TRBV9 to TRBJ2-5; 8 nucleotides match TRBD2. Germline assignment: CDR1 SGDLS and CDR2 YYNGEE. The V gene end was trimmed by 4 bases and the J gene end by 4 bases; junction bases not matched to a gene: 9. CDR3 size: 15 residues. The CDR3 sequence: CASSPRTSRGETQYF. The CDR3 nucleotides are TGTGCCAGCAGCCCACGGACTAGCCGTGGAGAGACCCAGTACTTC.

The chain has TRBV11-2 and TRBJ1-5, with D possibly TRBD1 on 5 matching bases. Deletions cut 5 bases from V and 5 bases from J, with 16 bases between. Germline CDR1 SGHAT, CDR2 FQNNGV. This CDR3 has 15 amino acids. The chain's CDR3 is CASSIRAGDDQPQHF. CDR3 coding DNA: TGTGCCAGCAGCATCCGAGCGGGGGATGATCAGCCCCAGCATTTT.

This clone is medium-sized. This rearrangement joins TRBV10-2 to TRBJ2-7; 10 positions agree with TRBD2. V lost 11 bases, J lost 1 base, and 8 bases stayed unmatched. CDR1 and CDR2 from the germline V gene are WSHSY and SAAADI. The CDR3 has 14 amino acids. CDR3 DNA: TGCGCCGCGCTAGCTAGCGGGAGTTCCTACGAGCAGTACTTC. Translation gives CAALASGSSYEQYF.

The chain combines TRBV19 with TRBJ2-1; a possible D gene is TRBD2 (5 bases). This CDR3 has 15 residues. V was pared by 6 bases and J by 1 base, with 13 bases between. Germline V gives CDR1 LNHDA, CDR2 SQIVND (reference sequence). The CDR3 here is CASSPAGVSYNEQFF. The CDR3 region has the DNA TGTGCCAGTAGCCCAGCCGGGGTTTCCTACAATGAGCAGTTCTTC.

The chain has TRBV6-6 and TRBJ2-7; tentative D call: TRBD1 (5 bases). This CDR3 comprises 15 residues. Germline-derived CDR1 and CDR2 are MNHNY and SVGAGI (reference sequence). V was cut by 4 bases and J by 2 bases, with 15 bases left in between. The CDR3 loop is CASSFRQTAAYEQYF. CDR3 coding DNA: TGTGCCAGCAGTTTCAGACAGACTGCTGCCTACGAGCAGTACTTC.

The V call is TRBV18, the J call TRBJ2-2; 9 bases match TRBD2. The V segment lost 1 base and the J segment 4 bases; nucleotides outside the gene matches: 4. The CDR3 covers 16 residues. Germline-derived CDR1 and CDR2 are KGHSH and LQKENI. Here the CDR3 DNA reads TGTGCCAGCTCACCACTAGCGGGAGCGGTCACCGGGGAGCTGTTTTTT. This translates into CASSPLAGAVTGELFF.

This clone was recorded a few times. In DNA, the CDR3 is TGCGCCAGCAGCCAAATCCAAACTTCTAGCGGTACTAGCTCCTACGAGCAGTACTTC. Amino acid sequence: CASSQIQTSSGTSSYEQYF. The chain carries TRBV4-1 and TRBJ2-7; 7 bases map to TRBD2. The germline V gene encodes CDR1 MGHRA and CDR2 YSYEKL. Unmatched junction bases numbered 16, after V lost 2 bases and J lost 0 bases. The CDR3 covers 19 residues.

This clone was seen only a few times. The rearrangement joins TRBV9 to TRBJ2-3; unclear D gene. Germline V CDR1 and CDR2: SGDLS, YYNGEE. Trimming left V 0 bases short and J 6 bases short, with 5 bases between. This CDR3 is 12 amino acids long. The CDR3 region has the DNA TGTGCCAGCAGCGTAGCTGGGGATACGCAGTATTTT. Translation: CASSVAGDTQYF.